This TCR beta chain appears in the sequencing data of a study of PD-L1 blockade in urothelial cancer. J was trimmed by 5 bases and V by 1 base; bases with no gene match: 3. The CDR3 contains 16 residues. Germline lookup yields CDR1 SGHRS and CDR2 YFSETQ. The method was immunoSEQ multiplex PCR; TCRdb's version includes in-frame clones alone and lacks a portion of them. The sample includes 100,000 or so clones, 90% to 95% of them seen just once. The TCR comes from a woman older than 75 with urothelial cancer. The rearrangement uses TRBV5-1 and TRBJ2-3; 14 nucleotides match TRBD2. Specimen: PBMCs, collected around atezolizumab (anti-PD-L1) treatment. In DNA, the CDR3 is TGCGCCAGCAGCTTGAAGGGACTAGCGGGAGAAGATACGCAGTATTTT. This sequence encodes CASSLKGLAGEDTQYF.